This T cell receptor beta chain is drawn from a study of blood T cells in healthy people across ages. Whole-study context: The template switching approach captured approximately one barcoded beta molecule for every two T cells.

A second PCR, run for about 6 to 12 cycles, used a sample-barcoded 5' primer plus a J-beta primer mix. TCRdb used MiXCR to reprocess the 5' RACE reads, holding one entry per CDR3 protein. Counted here are more than 700,000 distinct CDR3 sequences, 46% occurring once; the ten biggest clones make up approximately 18%. Per germline, CDR1 SEHNR and CDR2 FQNEAQ (reference sequence). V was clipped by 6 bases and J by 0 bases; unmatched bases: 11. The CDR3 is made up of 18 amino acids. This clonotype was detected a few times. No antigen is known for it. Findings and limits, study-wide: Bulk PBMC profiling left naive and antigen-experienced comparisons inconclusive.

The clonotype comes from a man older than 75 in good health. The V and J genes are TRBV7-9 and TRBJ2-3; 11 bases map to TRBD2. The sequencing sample was made of blood. The CDR3 nucleotides read TGTGCCAGCAGTCGATCCGGGACTAGCGGCCTTAGCACAGATACGCAGTATTTT. It encodes CASSRSGTSGLSTDTQYF.